This T cell receptor (beta chain) was observed in a study of blood T cell repertoires in COVID-19. Under the authors' procedure: Using reference gene primer amplification, nucleated cell counts were estimated. TCRdb's table, derived via immunoSEQ multiplex PCR, lists solely in-frame clones and lacks some. The DNA gave D and trimming, while V, J and clone size come from that table. The data contain about 75,000 clones, around 89% of them singletons. The CDR3 length is 13 residues. After removal of 7 bases from V and 6 bases from J, the junction contained 6 bases not matched to a gene. The germline V gene has CDR1 MDHEN and CDR2 SYDVKM.

J is TRBJ1-3 and V is TRBV28; TRBD1 aligns across 7 bases. The sequence was obtained from a human donor in a cohort sampled during active COVID-19. The sample taken for sequencing was peripheral blood. The CDR3 sequence is CASNGQAENTIYF. The CDR3 DNA reads TGTGCCAGCAATGGACAGGCTGAAAACACCATATATTTT.